The 18 T cell receptor beta chains given below trace back to one sample, sequenced in a study of OX40 agonist ivuxolimab in advanced cancers. Profiled with immunoSEQ multiplex PCR; TCRdb holds only in-frame clones, not every one. The sample lists around 58,000 clones, 90% to 95% occurring once. The sequencing here drew on CD4+ or CD8+ T cells sorted from blood, taken in a trial of the OX40 agonist ivuxolimab. These receptors all stem from an adult with an advanced solid tumor such as melanoma, head and neck, liver or kidney cancer.

The chain joins TRBV6-6 to TRBJ2-1; 9 nucleotides match TRBD1. CDR1 and CDR2 (germline): MNHNY, SVGAGI (reference sequence). The CDR3 extends over 16 amino acids. Trimming cost V 7 bases and J 3 bases; bases outside gene matches: 10. The DNA for the CDR3 is TGTGCCAGCATTCCGAGGACAGGGGTCCTCTACAATGAGCAGTTCTTC. Protein sequence: CASIPRTGVLYNEQFF.

The rearrangement joins TRBV11-2 to TRBJ2-7; 11 nucleotides line up with TRBD2. Germline CDR1 and CDR2: SGHAT and FQNNGV. Trimming took 6 bases from V and 5 from J; bases not matched to a gene: 9. This CDR3 region has 15 residues. The CDR3 DNA reads as TGTGCCAGCAGATATACTAGCGGGAGTTACCACGAGCAGTACTTC. Its protein product is CASRYTSGSYHEQYF.

CDR3 protein: CASSRLATVDEQYF. CDR3 DNA: TGTGCCAGTTCCCGACTAGCCACGGTCGACGAGCAGTACTTC. The rearrangement joins TRBV19 to TRBJ2-7; 7 nucleotides match TRBD2. Trimming took 8 bases from V and 5 from J; bases not matched to a gene: 12. The CDR3 runs to 14 residues. The germline V gene has CDR1 LNHDA and CDR2 SQIVND (reference sequence).

V is TRBV7-9 and J is TRBJ2-7, with 11 bases aligning to TRBD1. CDR3 length: 15 amino acids. Per the germline V gene, CDR1 is SEHNR and CDR2 is FQNEAQ (reference sequence). V trimming: 5 bases; J trimming: 2 bases; junction bases outside the gene matches: 5. Here the CDR3 DNA reads TGTGCCAGCAGCCCTGGGACAGGGGGTACCTACGAGCAGTACTTC. It translates to CASSPGTGGTYEQYF.

CDR3 sequence (DNA): TGTGCCACCAGCCGAGGAGTCGCCTCGTGGAACACTGAAGCTTTCTTT. As protein: CATSRGVASWNTEAFF. The chain is built from TRBV15 and TRBJ1-1; unclear D gene. Germline CDR1 reads LNHNV; CDR2 reads YYDKDF (reference sequence). V lost 5 bases and J lost 1, with 17 bases in between. CDR3 length: 16 amino acids. The full variable domain, with the rest looked up from reference TRBV15 and TRBJ1-1, is DAMVIQNPRYQVTQFGKPVTLSCSQTLNHNVMYWYQQKSSQAPKLLFHYYDKDFNNEADTPDNFQSRRPNTSFCFLDIRSPGLGDTAMYLCATSRGVASWNTEAFFGQGTRLTVV.

The chain employs TRBV4-2 and TRBJ2-2; 13 positions agree with TRBD2. Looked up from germline, CDR1 is LGHNA and CDR2 is YNFKEQ. The CDR3 has 18 residues. Trimming cost V 1 base and J 1 base; bases outside gene matches: 3. DNA of the CDR3: TGTGCCAGCAGCCAAGGACTAGCGGGGGGAATGAACACCGGGGAGCTGTTTTTT. It encodes CASSQGLAGGMNTGELFF.

V gene TRBV7-2 combines with J gene TRBJ2-5; D possibly corresponds to TRBD2 (5 bases). Germline loops: CDR1 SGHTA, CDR2 FQGNSA. The CDR3 is 15 residues long. The V and J ends lost 0 bases and 0 bases respectively, with 8 bases between them. CDR3: CASSLAPGYQETQYF. Here the CDR3 DNA reads TGTGCCAGCAGCTTAGCCCCGGGGTACCAAGAGACCCAGTACTTC.

The chain couples TRBV4-3 to TRBJ2-7; D possibly uses TRBD1 or TRBD2 (5 bases each). Trimming stripped 1 base from V and 2 bases from J, with 15 bases between. The CDR3 runs 16 residues. Germline V gene lookup returns CDR1 LGHNA and CDR2 YSLEER. The CDR3 loop is CASSQVAGTHTYEQYF. The DNA of the CDR3 is TGCGCCAGCAGCCAAGTTGCCGGGACCCATACCTACGAGCAGTACTTC.

This chain uses TRBV5-1 with TRBJ1-2; possible D gene TRBD1, 5 bases. With 5 bases removed from V and 4 bases from J, the gap between germline ends came to 18 bases. The CDR3 has 15 residues. Germline V gives CDR1 SGHRS, CDR2 YFSETQ. In nucleotides, the CDR3 is TGCGCCAGCAGTGAGGGTCTTGGGGGGTCCTATGGCTACACCTTC. Amino acids: CASSEGLGGSYGYTF.

V and J are TRBV5-6 and TRBJ1-1; TRBD1 is a possible D gene (6 bases). CDR3 length: 17 amino acids. V shed 0 bases and J shed 4 bases, with 19 bases lying between them. Germline V gives CDR1 SGHDT, CDR2 YYEEEE. This CDR3 is CASSLVSGGLEGTEAFF. For the CDR3, the DNA is TGTGCCAGCAGCTTGGTTTCTGGGGGGCTTGAAGGCACTGAAGCTTTCTTT.

J is TRBJ2-1 and V is TRBV7-3; TRBD2 aligns across 8 bases. CDR1 and CDR2 (germline): SGHTA, FQGTGA. J gave up 5 bases and V 2 bases, and 2 bases lay outside the gene matches. The CDR3 is made up of 14 amino acids. The CDR3 DNA is TGTGCCAGCAGCTTAGGTAGCGGGAACAATGAGCAGTTCTTC. It yields the protein CASSLGSGNNEQFF. The whole variable domain, filled in from reference TRBV7-3 and TRBJ2-1, reads GAGVSQTPSNKVTEKGKYVELRCDPISGHTALYWYRQSLGQGPEFLIYFQGTGAADDSGLPNDRFFAVRPEGSVSTLKIQRTERGDSAVYLCASSLGSGNNEQFFGPGTRLTVL.

The chain links TRBV19 to TRBJ2-1; D may match TRBD1 or TRBD2 (5 bases each). V lost 6 bases, J lost 4 bases, and 13 bases lay in between. Germline-derived CDR1 and CDR2 are LNHDA and SQIVND (reference sequence). The CDR3 spans 14 residues. DNA of the CDR3: TGTGCCAGTAGCGCCGGGACCTTGTACAATGAGCAGTTCTTC. The encoded protein is CASSAGTLYNEQFF.

The chain recombines TRBV29-1 with TRBJ1-1, with D unresolved. Trimming left V 4 bases short and J 4 bases short, with 13 bases between. The CDR3 loop spans 13 amino acids. Per the germline V gene, CDR1 is SQVTM and CDR2 is ANQGSEA. The CDR3, as DNA: TGCAGCGTTGGTGAGGGCCTGAGCACTGAAGCTTTCTTT. It encodes CSVGEGLSTEAFF.

The chain carries TRBV28 and TRBJ2-1; 10 positions match TRBD2. Losses at the gene ends were 7 bases for V and 4 bases for J; bases not matched to a gene: 10. This CDR3 is 16 amino acids long. The germline gives CDR1 MDHEN, CDR2 SYDVKM. CDR3 sequence reads: CASTPLGLAVYNEQFF. As DNA, the CDR3 is TGTGCCAGCACCCCCCTTGGACTAGCGGTTTACAATGAGCAGTTCTTC.

The chain links TRBV7-2 to TRBJ1-1; 7 nucleotides agree with TRBD1. Germline loops: CDR1 SGHTA, CDR2 FQGNSA. V was pared by 5 bases and J by 1 base, with 13 bases of the junction left unmatched. CDR3 length: 17 residues. Here the CDR3 DNA reads TGTGCCAGCAGCCTGGCCGGGACAGCCGTTAGGAACACTGAAGCTTTCTTT. As protein: CASSLAGTAVRNTEAFF.

The chain links TRBV5-8 to TRBJ2-3; 7 nucleotides line up with TRBD1. The germline CDR1 and CDR2 sequences are SGHTS and YDEGEE. The junction had 15 bases not matched to a gene; V was cut back by 1 base and J by 4 bases. This CDR3 contains 18 residues. The CDR3 nucleotides are TGTGCCAGCAGCTTGTGGTCCAGACAGGGCGGTTTCGCAGATACGCAGTATTTT. Protein product: CASSLWSRQGGFADTQYF.

The J gene is TRBJ2-3, the V gene TRBV27; TRBD2 matches 8 bases. The CDR3 has 16 residues. The germline V gene has CDR1 MNHEY and CDR2 SMNVEV (reference sequence). The trim removed 1 base at V and 5 bases at J, leaving 8 bases unmatched. The chain's CDR3 is CASSLYGRGVIDTQYF. DNA of the CDR3: TGTGCCAGCAGTTTATACGGGAGGGGAGTCATAGATACGCAGTATTTT.

The genes are TRBV11-1 and TRBJ2-7; D may be TRBD1 (5 bases). Germline V gives CDR1 SGHAT, CDR2 FQDESV (reference sequence). The CDR3 is made up of 11 amino acids. Between the trimmed V and J ends, which lost 5 bases and 6 bases, there was a span of 8 bases. The CDR3 is CASSLGVEQYF. The CDR3 nucleotides read TGTGCCAGCAGCCTAGGGGTCGAGCAGTACTTC.